Given below is one T cell receptor beta chain in context. V dropped 4 bases and J dropped 1 base, with 16 bases sitting between them. This CDR3 region has 16 residues. CDR1 is SGHVS, CDR2 FQNEAQ, per germline. The data belong to a study of T-cell reconstitution after alpha-beta-depleted transplantation in children. The TCRbeta library incorporated unique molecular identifiers. TCRdb re-derived calls from the PCR reads in MiXCR, one entry per CDR3 protein. The data contain some 400,000 distinct CDR3 sequences, roughly 20% of them singletons. This material consisted of PBMCs from the stem cell graft donor, taken from the stem cell graft. This receptor was identified in a human donor who donated a stem cell graft to a child with acute myeloid leukemia. The chain carries TRBV7-8 and TRBJ1-1, with D possibly being TRBD1 (6 bases). The chain's CDR3 is CASSSRRTASNTEAFF. The CDR3 coding sequence is TGTGCCAGCAGCTCAAGACGGACAGCCTCGAACACTGAAGCTTTCTTT.